These 20 T cell receptor beta chains originate from one sample sequenced in a study of cytomegalovirus exposure and HLA in healthy donors. Amplification used 60 Vbeta primers and 13 Jbeta primers. Profiled with immunoSEQ multiplex PCR; TCRdb holds only in-frame clones, not every one. The sample includes roughly 120,000 clones, 69% of them seen just once. Material for sequencing was PBMCs. The receptors were gathered from a woman in her 70s in good health and CMV-seropositive.

The gene calls are TRBV4-1 and TRBJ2-6; possible D gene TRBD1, 5 bases. With 0 bases removed from V and 11 bases from J, the gap between germline ends came to 20 bases. Germline V gene sequence: CDR1 MGHRA, CDR2 YSYEKL. This CDR3 spans 17 amino acids. The CDR3: CASSQDPPQGTRDVLTF. CDR3 DNA sequence: TGCGCCAGCAGCCAAGATCCGCCGCAGGGTACCAGGGACGTCCTGACTTTC.

The chain combines TRBV27 with TRBJ2-7; TRBD1 is a possible D gene (6 bases). CDR3 length: 13 amino acids. Trimming pared 6 bases from V and 2 bases from J, leaving 11 bases between. Germline CDR1 is MNHEY and CDR2 is SMNVEV (reference sequence). This chain's CDR3 is CASSSQGAYEQYF. The CDR3, as DNA: TGTGCCAGCAGCTCACAGGGAGCCTACGAGCAGTACTTC.

This chain joins TRBV19 and TRBJ2-5; TRBD2 matches 7 bases. Germline loops: CDR1 LNHDA, CDR2 SQIVND (reference sequence). The CDR3 is made up of 14 amino acids. With 4 bases clipped from V and 9 bases from J, the junction kept 11 bases outside the gene matches. The CDR3 region is CASSSGGGLYAQYF. CDR3 coding DNA: TGTGCCAGTAGTAGCGGGGGTGGCCTGTATGCCCAGTACTTC.

V usage is TRBV4-1 and J usage is TRBJ2-1; TRBD1 aligns across 8 bases. V gave up 6 bases and J gave up 0 bases; unmatched junction bases: 7. Germline-derived CDR1 and CDR2 are MGHRA and YSYEKL. The CDR3 length is 16 residues. Here the CDR3 reads CASSRPDRGSYNEQFF. DNA of the CDR3: TGCGCCAGCAGTCGTCCTGACAGGGGCTCCTACAATGAGCAGTTCTTC.

V gene TRBV7-9 combines with J gene TRBJ1-4; 7 nucleotides match TRBD1. V lost 1 base to trimming and J lost 14 bases; unmatched junction nucleotides: 7. The CDR3 is 13 residues long. Germline values: CDR1 SEHNR, CDR2 FQNEAQ (reference sequence). CDR3: CASSLEEGAGLFF. In DNA form, the CDR3 reads TGTGCCAGCAGCTTAGAGGAGGGGGCGGGTCTGTTTTTT. The whole variable domain, remainder taken from reference TRBV7-9 and TRBJ1-4, is DTGVSQNPRHKITKRGQNVTFRCDPISEHNRLYWYRQTLGQGPEFLTYFQNEAQLEKSRLLSDRFSAERPKGSFSTLEIQRTEQGDSAMYLCASSLEEGAGLFFGSGTQLSVL.

The V and J genes are TRBV6-5 and TRBJ1-3, with 9 bases lining up with TRBD1. The J segment lost 4 bases and the V segment lost 6 bases, leaving 7 bases of the junction unmatched. Per germline, CDR1 MNHEY and CDR2 SVGAGI. This CDR3 is 15 amino acids long. The CDR3 nucleotides read TGTGCCAGCAGCCCAACAGGGGGCGCCGGAAACACCATATATTTT. Its protein is CASSPTGGAGNTIYF.

Only one count was recorded for this clone. V is TRBV25-1 and J is TRBJ1-1, with TRBD1 identical over 9 bases. Germline V gives CDR1 MGHDK, CDR2 SYGVNS. V gave up 1 base and J gave up 3 bases; unmatched junction bases: 0. The CDR3 length is 14 residues. The DNA for the CDR3 is TGTGCCAGCAGTGAATGGGACAGGGACACTGAAGCTTTCTTT. Translating gives CASSEWDRDTEAFF.

This clone has more than one count but fewer than ten. The rearrangement links TRBV25-1 to TRBJ2-5; 7 bases align to TRBD1. Germline V gene data show CDR1 as MGHDK and CDR2 as SYGVNS. The CDR3 loop spans 13 amino acids. Germline trimming cut 6 bases from V and 3 bases from J; bases unmatched to any gene: 4. CDR3 in DNA: TGTGCCAGCAGACAGACAGGGAAAGAGACCCAGTACTTC. Its translation: CASRQTGKETQYF.

The chain employs TRBV13 and TRBJ2-7; D is possibly TRBD1 (6 bases). Trimming stripped 2 bases from V and 0 bases from J, with 14 bases between. The CDR3 is made up of 16 amino acids. The germline V gene has CDR1 PRHDT and CDR2 FYEKMQ (reference sequence). The DNA of the CDR3 is TGTGCCAGCAGCTTACAGTCAGGGGTTAGCTCCTACGAGCAGTACTTC. Translating it yields CASSLQSGVSSYEQYF.

This rearrangement joins TRBV30 to TRBJ2-5; 8 positions agree with TRBD1. The end of the DNA fits TRBJ2-7 better, so the J call may be wrong. The CDR3 spans 15 residues. The germline gives CDR1 GTSNPN, CDR2 SVGIG (reference sequence). CDR3 nucleotides: TGTGCCTGGAGTGTGATGACAGGGGTGAGGTACGAGCAGTACTTC. Its translation is CAWSVMTGVRYEQYF.

This clone appeared a few times. This chain connects TRBV19 to TRBJ1-1; unclear D gene. V was shortened by 7 bases and J by 2 bases, with 17 bases between the two germline ends. This CDR3 spans 15 amino acids. Germline-derived CDR1 and CDR2 are LNHDA and SQIVND (reference sequence). Here the CDR3 reads CASTPDRGGNTEAFF. The CDR3, as DNA: TGTGCCAGTACTCCGGACCGCGGAGGAAACACTGAAGCTTTCTTT.

The chain couples TRBV7-2 to TRBJ2-7; tentative D call: TRBD2 (5 bases). The germline gives CDR1 SGHTA, CDR2 FQGNSA. V lost 1 base to trimming and J lost 2 bases, with 12 bases between them. The CDR3 is 15 amino acids. The CDR3 reads CASSLGAGIAYEQYF. The CDR3 bases are TGTGCCAGCAGCTTAGGGGCGGGTATCGCCTACGAGCAGTACTTC. Based on the CDR3 plus reference TRBV7-2 and TRBJ2-7, the full variable domain is GAGVSQSPSNKVTEKGKDVELRCDPISGHTALYWYRQSLGQGLEFLIYFQGNSAPDKSGLPSDRFSAERTGGSVSTLTIQRTQQEDSAVYLCASSLGAGIAYEQYFGPGTRLTVT.

The CDR3, as DNA: TGTGCCAGCAGGGGAGCCTACGAGCAGTACTTC. It encodes CASRGAYEQYF. The V gene is TRBV27, the J gene TRBJ2-7, with a weak D call TRBD2 (5 bases). The CDR3 length is 11 residues. The germline gives CDR1 MNHEY, CDR2 SMNVEV (reference sequence). With 6 bases removed from V and 2 bases from J, the gap between germline ends came to 5 bases.

This clone was counted between two and nine times. V gene TRBV28 combines with J gene TRBJ2-7, with 9 bases fitting TRBD1. V was pared by 5 bases and J by 3 bases, with 14 bases of the junction left unmatched. Germline values: CDR1 MDHEN, CDR2 SYDVKM. The CDR3 loop spans 17 amino acids. CDR3 residues: CASSPSGTGYLSYEQYF. The CDR3, as DNA: TGTGCCAGCAGTCCCTCCGGGACAGGGTATTTGAGCTACGAGCAGTACTTC. The variable domain in full, completed from reference TRBV28 and TRBJ2-7, reads DVKVTQSSRYLVKRTGEKVFLECVQDMDHENMFWYRQDPGLGLRLIYFSYDVKMKEKGDIPEGYSVSREKKERFSLILESASTNQTSMYLCASSPSGTGYLSYEQYFGPGTRLTVT.

The V gene is TRBV6-6, the J gene TRBJ1-2; 7 bases align to TRBD1. V trimming: 0 bases; J trimming: 4 bases; junction bases outside the gene matches: 8. Germline V CDR1 and CDR2: MNHNY, SVGAGI (reference sequence). The CDR3 extends over 16 amino acids. The DNA of the CDR3 is TGTGCCAGCAGTTACTCTGCAGGGGGTGACGGCTATGGCTACACCTTC. Translated, it gives CASSYSAGGDGYGYTF.

The chain combines TRBV6-5 with TRBJ2-3; the D gene is possibly TRBD2 (7 bases). V lost 6 bases to trimming and J lost 4 bases, with 14 bases between them. The CDR3 has 14 amino acids. Germline assignment: CDR1 MNHEY and CDR2 SVGAGI. In DNA, the CDR3 is TGTGCCAGCAGGGTTGGGGGGGGCTCAGATACGCAGTATTTT. This sequence encodes CASRVGGGSDTQYF.

CDR3 DNA sequence: TGTGCCAGTAGTATAGGACAGGGGGCCTCACCCCTCCACTTT. The encoded protein is CASSIGQGASPLHF. The V gene is TRBV19, the J gene TRBJ1-6; 10 positions match TRBD1. Germline V gene data show CDR1 as LNHDA and CDR2 as SQIVND (reference sequence). The CDR3 has 14 residues. Losses at the gene ends were 1 base for V and 10 bases for J; bases not matched to a gene: 1.

V gene TRBV7-2 combines with J gene TRBJ2-6, with TRBD1 matching 11 bases. The CDR3 length is 15 residues. V was pared by 8 bases and J by 1 base, with 1 base of the junction left unmatched. Germline CDR1 SGHTA, CDR2 FQGNSA. The CDR3 DNA reads TGTGCCAGCGGACAGGGGGCTTCTGGGGCCAACGTCCTGACTTTC. This sequence encodes CASGQGASGANVLTF.

The CDR3 here is CASSQGVLANYGYTF. Here the CDR3 DNA reads TGCGCCAGCAGCCAAGGGGTTCTAGCTAACTATGGCTACACCTTC. The chain combines TRBV4-1 with TRBJ1-2; unclear D gene. Trimming pared 1 base from V and 0 bases from J, leaving 9 bases between. CDR3 length: 15 residues. CDR1 and CDR2 (germline): MGHRA, YSYEKL.

The chain combines TRBV5-1 with TRBJ1-1; D is unclear. Trimming stripped 0 bases from V and 3 bases from J, with 12 bases between. Germline assignment: CDR1 SGHRS and CDR2 YFSETQ. The CDR3 consists of 15 residues. The CDR3 DNA is TGCGCCAGCAGCTTGGCGGTGTACGGTCACACTGAAGCTTTCTTT. The encoded protein is CASSLAVYGHTEAFF.